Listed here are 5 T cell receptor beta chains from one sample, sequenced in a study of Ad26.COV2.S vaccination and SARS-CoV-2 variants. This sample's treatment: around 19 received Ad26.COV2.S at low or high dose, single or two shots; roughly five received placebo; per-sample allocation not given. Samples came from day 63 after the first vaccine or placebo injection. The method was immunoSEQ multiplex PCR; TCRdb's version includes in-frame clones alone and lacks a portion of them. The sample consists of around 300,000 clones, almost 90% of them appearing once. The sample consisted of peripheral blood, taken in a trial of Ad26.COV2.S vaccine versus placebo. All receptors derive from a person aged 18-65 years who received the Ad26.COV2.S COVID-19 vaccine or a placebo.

In DNA, the CDR3 is TGCGCCAGCAGCCAAGATCGGGGAGGGGGCTACACCTTC. It translates to CASSQDRGGGYTF. The rearrangement joins TRBV4-3 to TRBJ1-2; D is unresolved. Germline V gene lookup returns CDR1 LGHNA and CDR2 YSLEER. This CDR3 contains 13 residues. Trimming left V 0 bases short and J 8 bases short, with 10 bases between.

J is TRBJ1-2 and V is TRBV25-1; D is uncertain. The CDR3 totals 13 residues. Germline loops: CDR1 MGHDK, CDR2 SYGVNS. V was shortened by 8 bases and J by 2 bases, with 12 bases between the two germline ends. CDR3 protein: CASAPGVNYGYTF. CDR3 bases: TGTGCCAGCGCCCCAGGAGTGAACTATGGCTACACCTTC.

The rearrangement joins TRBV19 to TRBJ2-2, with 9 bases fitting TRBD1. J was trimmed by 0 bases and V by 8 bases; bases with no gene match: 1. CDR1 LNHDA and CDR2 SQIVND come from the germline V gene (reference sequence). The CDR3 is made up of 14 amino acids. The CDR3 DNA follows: TGTGCCAGTGGACAGGGGACGAACACCGGGGAGCTGTTTTTT. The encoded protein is CASGQGTNTGELFF.

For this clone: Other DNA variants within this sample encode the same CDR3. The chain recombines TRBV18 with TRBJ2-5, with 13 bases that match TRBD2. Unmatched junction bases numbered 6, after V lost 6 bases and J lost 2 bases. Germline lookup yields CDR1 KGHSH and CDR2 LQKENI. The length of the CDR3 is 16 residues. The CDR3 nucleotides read TGTGCCAGCTCTCCCCGACTAGCGGGGGGACAAGAGACCCAGTACTTC. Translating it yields CASSPRLAGGQETQYF. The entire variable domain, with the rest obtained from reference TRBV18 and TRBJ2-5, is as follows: NAGVMQNPRHLVRRRGQEARLRCSPMKGHSHVYWYRQLPEEGLKFMVYLQKENIIDESGMPKERFSAEFPKEGPSILRIQQVVRGDSAAYFCASSPRLAGGQETQYFGPGTRLLVL.

The chain's CDR3 is CASSEKEGGRGARETQYF. CDR3 bases: TGTGCCAGCAGTGAAAAGGAAGGGGGAAGGGGGGCAAGAGAGACCCAGTACTTC. The chain combines TRBV6-1 with TRBJ2-5; perhaps D is TRBD1 or TRBD2 (6 bases each). This CDR3 region has 18 residues. Trimming took off 2 bases at V and 4 bases at J, with 23 bases between the two ends. The germline V gene has CDR1 MNHNS and CDR2 SASEGT.